Each of the 14 T cell receptor beta chains below was sequenced from the same sample in a study of T cell responses to AZD1222 COVID-19 vaccine. Some clones are missing from TCRdb's copy, which holds only in-frame ones; the method was immunoSEQ multiplex PCR. Counted here are 100,000 or so clones, 70% to 90% occurring once; the ten biggest clones make up about 5%. Here the sequenced sample was peripheral blood, taken on day 0 of AZD1222 vaccination. These receptors originate from an adult in good health.

The V call is TRBV4-3, the J call TRBJ2-5; D remains unclear. The CDR3 totals 15 residues. Germline V gene lookup returns CDR1 LGHNA and CDR2 YSLEER. The ends were cut back, 0 bases at V and 5 bases at J, with 13 bases in the middle. Here the CDR3 reads CASSQDRSILETQYF. DNA for the CDR3: TGCGCCAGCAGCCAAGATCGGTCTATCTTGGAGACCCAGTACTTC.

This clone occurred once. This chain uses TRBV18 with TRBJ1-1; no reliable D call. The germline gives CDR1 KGHSH, CDR2 LQKENI. Between the trimmed V and J ends, which lost 2 bases and 0 bases, there was a span of 7 bases. CDR3 length: 14 amino acids. The CDR3 bases are TGTGCCAGCTCACCAAGTATACTGAACACTGAAGCTTTCTTT. It encodes CASSPSILNTEAFF.

A few counts support this clone. Here the CDR3 reads CASSQGVGEAYEQYF. The DNA of the CDR3 is TGCGCCAGCAGCCAAGGGGTCGGAGAAGCCTACGAGCAGTACTTC. The rearrangement links TRBV4-1 to TRBJ2-7; the D is unclear. Germline CDR1 MGHRA, CDR2 YSYEKL. This CDR3 has 15 amino acids. V was clipped by 1 base and J by 2 bases, with 12 bases between them.

The V call is TRBV28, the J call TRBJ1-2, with 9 positions matching TRBD1. This CDR3 has 14 amino acids. Germline lookup yields CDR1 MDHEN and CDR2 SYDVKM. V lost 5 bases to trimming and J lost 7 bases; unmatched junction nucleotides: 8. The CDR3 nucleotides are TGTGCCAGCAGTGACAGGGGGGCCTTTTTTGGCTACACCTTC. The encoded protein is CASSDRGAFFGYTF.

This CDR3 is CASSYPVSNQPQHF. The CDR3 DNA reads TGTGCCAGCAGTTATCCGGTTAGCAATCAGCCCCAGCATTTT. The chain couples TRBV6-6 to TRBJ1-5; no firm D call. This CDR3 region has 14 residues. V was clipped by 3 bases and J by 0 bases, with 6 bases between them. Germline V gene sequence: CDR1 MNHNY, CDR2 SVGAGI (reference sequence).

This chain links TRBV7-2 with TRBJ2-5; no firm D call. Germline V gene data show CDR1 as SGHTA and CDR2 as FQGNSA. CDR3 size: 15 residues. V lost 1 base and J 5 bases, leaving 14 bases between the germline ends. This chain's CDR3 is CASSLVGSTRETQYF. The DNA for the CDR3 is TGTGCCAGCAGCTTAGTCGGCAGTACCAGGGAGACCCAGTACTTC.

The chain couples TRBV6-5 to TRBJ2-5; D not resolved. The CDR3 consists of 13 residues. Trimming shortened V by 7 bases and J by 5 bases, and 14 bases separated the two germline ends. The V gene's germline CDR1 is MNHEY and CDR2 SVGAGI. CDR3: CASNTVTAETQYF. As DNA, the CDR3 is TGTGCCAGCAATACGGTGACCGCCGAGACCCAGTACTTC.

Relative to its sample, this clone is medium-sized. The chain recombines TRBV27 with TRBJ1-3; D gene unclear. Germline CDR1 and CDR2: MNHEY and SMNVEV (reference sequence). There are 13 residues in the CDR3. V was trimmed by 7 bases and J by 7 bases, leaving 14 bases between them. The CDR3 region has the DNA TGTGCCAGCATTCCCAAGACCGGGAACACCATATATTTT. Encoded protein: CASIPKTGNTIYF.

The J gene is TRBJ1-3, the V gene TRBV19; D not certain. The CDR3 spans 13 residues. Trimming took 0 bases from V and 0 from J, leaving 0 bases between them. Germline lookup yields CDR1 LNHDA and CDR2 SQIVND (reference sequence). The CDR3 spells CASSIDSGNTIYF. The CDR3 DNA sequence: TGTGCCAGTAGTATAGACTCTGGAAACACCATATATTTT.

The CDR3 DNA reads TGTGCCAGCAGCTTAGGGTTCGAAAATCAGCCCCAGCATTTT. Residues: CASSLGFENQPQHF. V gene TRBV7-8 combines with J gene TRBJ1-5; D gene uncertain. Germline CDR1 is SGHVS and CDR2 is FQNEAQ. CDR3 length equals 14 residues. V shed 1 base and J shed 4 bases, with 8 bases lying between them.

The chain employs TRBV29-1 and TRBJ1-2; D is possibly TRBD1 (5 bases). The CDR3 is 14 residues long. V was trimmed by 2 bases and J by 3 bases, leaving 13 bases between them. Per the germline V gene, CDR1 is SQVTM and CDR2 is ANQGSEA. The CDR3 sequence is CSVERGKGDYGYTF. In DNA form, the CDR3 reads TGCAGCGTTGAACGGGGCAAAGGGGACTATGGCTACACCTTC. The full variable domain, with the rest looked up from reference TRBV29-1 and TRBJ1-2, is SAVISQKPSRDICQRGTSLTIQCQVDSQVTMMFWYRQQPGQSLTLIATANQGSEATYESGFVIDKFPISRPNLTFSTLTVSNMSPEDSSIYLCSVERGKGDYGYTFGSGTRLTVV.

The V gene is TRBV4-2, the J gene TRBJ1-1; 7 bases are a match to TRBD1. This CDR3 contains 14 residues. After removal of 0 bases from V and 8 bases from J, the junction contained 6 bases not matched to a gene. Germline assignment: CDR1 LGHNA and CDR2 YNFKEQ. The DNA for the CDR3 is TGTGCCAGCAGCCAAGATTGGGCAGGGGGGGAAGCTTTCTTT. Translating it yields CASSQDWAGGEAFF.

The V and J genes are TRBV3-1 (or the pseudogene TRBV3-2) and TRBJ1-4; tentative D call: TRBD1 (6 bases). Germline V gene lookup returns CDR1 LGHDT and CDR2 YNNKEL (reference sequence). The CDR3 has 12 residues. V was shortened by 2 bases and J by 12 bases, with 10 bases between the two germline ends. In nucleotides, the CDR3 is TGTGCCAGCAGCCAAAGTAGGGGGGAACTGTTTTTT. Its translation: CASSQSRGELFF.

The chain uses TRBV5-1 and TRBJ2-3; a possible D gene is TRBD1 (6 bases). V was clipped by 0 bases and J by 10 bases, with 21 bases between them. The CDR3 has 16 residues. Germline lookup yields CDR1 SGHRS and CDR2 YFSETQ. CDR3: CASSLGTVNFGDSQYF. The CDR3 DNA reads TGCGCCAGCAGCTTGGGGACAGTCAACTTTGGGGATTCGCAGTATTTT.